These T cell receptor beta chains were read from a single sample in a study of blood T cell repertoires in COVID-19. Here immunoSEQ multiplex PCR was the method, and the copy in TCRdb shows in-frame clones only, minus some. The sample has about 320,000 clones; about 91% are singletons. Specimen: PBMCs or T cells enriched from blood (not recorded which). Receptors were obtained from a woman aged 18-35 years who had recovered from COVID-19. Both conserved end residues are part of each CDR3. The D gene is left open where the match is weak. Clone sizes are given selectively: once, few, many, or a class where the clone is expanded.

>TRBD1|NA|TRBJ1-1|TRBV29-1
TGCAGCGTGGACAGGGGGCAGAACACTGAAGCTTTCTTT
CSVDRGQNTEAFF
>TRBD1|once|TRBJ2-1|TRBV5-1
TGCGCCAGCAGCTTGGGGGGACAGGCAGATGAGCAGTTCTTC
CASSLGGQADEQFF
>NA|NA|TRBJ2-3|TRBV25-1
TGTGCCAGCAGTTCAACAGATACGCAGTATTTT
CASSSTDTQYF
>TRBD1|large|TRBJ2-1|TRBV9
TGTGCCAGCAGCGTAGTGACAGGGTACCGCAATGAGCAGTTCTTC
CASSVVTGYRNEQFF
>TRBD1|NA|TRBJ2-7|TRBV9
TGTGCCAGCAGCGTAGCCCCGGGACAGTTCTACGAGCAGTACTTC
CASSVAPGQFYEQYF
>NA|NA|TRBJ1-6|TRBV28
TGTGCCAGCAGTTTCGGGGTGTCACCCCTCCACTTT
CASSFGVSPLHF
>TRBD1|NA|TRBJ2-1|TRBV5-4
TGTGCCAGCAGCTTGGAGACAGGGGAGTCGTATGAGCAGTTCTTC
CASSLETGESYEQFF
>NA|NA|TRBJ1-2|TRBV7-3
TGTGCCAGCAGCCTTTCAGGGGACTATGGCTACACCTTC
CASSLSGDYGYTF
>TRBD2|NA|TRBJ2-5|TRBV18
TGTGCCAGCTCCCGACTAGCGGGATTAGAGACCCAGTACTTC
CASSRLAGLETQYF
>NA|NA|TRBJ1-5|TRBV7-2
TGTGCCAGCAGCTTAGAGAGGCGGATCAATCAGCCCCAGCATTTT
CASSLERRINQPQHF
>NA|NA|TRBJ1-2|TRBV29-1
TGCGGGAGTGTTGGGGGCGGTCATAGCTACACCTTC
CGSVGGGHSYTF
>TRBD1|NA|TRBJ1-2|TRBV28
TGTGCCAGCACCCTGACAGGGTTTGACGGCTACACCTTC
CASTLTGFDGYTF
>NA|NA|TRBJ2-1|TRBV11-2
TGTGCCAGCAGCTTTGGCCTAGCGTGGACTGAGCAGTTCTTC
CASSFGLAWTEQFF
>TRBD2|NA|TRBJ2-3|TRBV7-9
TGTGCCAGCAGCTTAGTACTAGCGCGCACAGATACGCAGTATTTT
CASSLVLARTDTQYF
>NA|NA|TRBJ1-2|TRBV4-2
TGTGCCAGCAGCACAGACAGCAACTATGGCTACACCTTC
CASSTDSNYGYTF
>NA|NA|TRBJ1-4|TRBV7-9
TGTGCCAGCAGCCCGGACAGCGAAAAACTGTTTTTT
CASSPDSEKLFF
>NA|NA|TRBJ2-4|TRBV28
TGTGCCAGCAGTTTAGAGAGGAGGACCAAAAACATTCAGTACTTC
CASSLERRTKNIQYF
>NA|NA|TRBJ1-5|TRBV7-8
TGTGCCAGCAGCTTAGCGATATTCTTGGGCCGAAATAGCAATCAGCCCCAGCATTTT
CASSLAIFLGRNSNQPQHF
>NA|NA|TRBJ2-3|TRBV4-2
TGTGCCAGCAGCCAAGATCGTTCAGGGAAAACGCAGTATTTT
CASSQDRSGKTQYF
>NA|NA|TRBJ1-1|TRBV30
TGTGCCTGGAGCCGGGACTCTGAAGCTTTCTTT
CAWSRDSEAFF
>TRBD1|NA|TRBJ2-7|TRBV27
TGTGCCAGCAAACTCGAGACAGGGTCGTACGAGCAGTACTTC
CASKLETGSYEQYF
>NA|NA|TRBJ1-1|TRBV4-2
TGTGCCAGCAGCCAAGTGGGGCGGTGGCGCACTGAAGCTTTCTTT
CASSQVGRWRTEAFF
>NA|once|TRBJ1-3|TRBV29-1
TGCAGCGTTTTAGAAGTCTCTGGAAACACCATATATTTT
CSVLEVSGNTIYF
>NA|few|TRBJ1-6|TRBV10-3
TGTGCCATCAGTAGGCAGGGTGAGAATTCACCCCTCCACTTT
CAISRQGENSPLHF
>NA|NA|TRBJ1-3|TRBV21-1
TGTGCCAGCAGCGCGCTCCCGAGGACAACTGGAAACACCATATATTTT
CASSALPRTTGNTIYF
>NA|NA|TRBJ1-2|TRBV3-1/TRBV3-2
TGTGCCAGCAGCCCGCCTCGGGGTACCCCCTGGAGTGGCTACACCTTC
CASSPPRGTPWSGYTF
>NA|NA|TRBJ1-5|TRBV7-2
TGTGCCAGCAGCTTTGAGGGCTCGGGGCCCCAGCATTTT
CASSFEGSGPQHF
>TRBD1|NA|TRBJ2-1|TRBV7-9
TGTGCCAGCAGCTTGGGACAGGGATTCAATGAGCAGTTCTTC
CASSLGQGFNEQFF
>NA|NA|TRBJ2-1|TRBV28
TGTGCCAGCGTCAGGGGAGGGTACAATGAGCAGTTCTTC
CASVRGGYNEQFF
>NA|few|TRBJ2-7|TRBV4-1
TGCGCCAGCAGCCGCCTAGTGGGTCGCGAGCAGTACTTC
CASSRLVGREQYF
>TRBD1|NA|TRBJ2-7|TRBV6-5
TGTGCCACCCGGGACAGGGGGTTCTACGAGCAGTACTTC
CATRDRGFYEQYF
>NA|NA|TRBJ1-1|TRBV18
TGTGCCAGCTCACCTTTCGATAACGGTGAAGCTTTCTTT
CASSPFDNGEAFF
>TRBD2|NA|TRBJ2-3|TRBV5-1
TGCGCCAGCAGCTTGGCCATGGGGGGGACAGATACGCAGTATTTT
CASSLAMGGTDTQYF
>NA|NA|TRBJ1-1|TRBV29-1
TGCAGCGTTGAGCGGGGAGAAGCTTTCTTT
CSVERGEAFF
>TRBD2|NA|TRBJ2-1|TRBV27
TGTGCCAGCAGCCCAGGGACTAGCGGGAGAAATGAGCAGTTCTTC
CASSPGTSGRNEQFF
>TRBD1|NA|TRBJ1-2|TRBV6-1
TGTGCCAGCAGTGCACTCGACGGAACAGGGGGCTCATACTATGGCTACACCTTC
CASSALDGTGGSYYGYTF
>TRBD2|NA|TRBJ2-1|TRBV10-1
TGCGCCATGGCGACTAGCGGGAGTCGAGACAATGAGCAGTTCTTC
CAMATSGSRDNEQFF
>NA|NA|TRBJ2-3|TRBV18
TGTGCCAGCTCACCAAGTCCAGGCACAGATACGCAGTATTTT
CASSPSPGTDTQYF
>NA|NA|TRBJ1-2|TRBV19
TGTGCCAGTAGTATCGAAGACAGTGTTAACTATGGCTACACCTTC
CASSIEDSVNYGYTF
>TRBD2|NA|TRBJ2-3|TRBV5-4
TGTGCCAGCAGCTTGTCCGGCGGGAGCTTAGATACGCAGTATTTT
CASSLSGGSLDTQYF
>NA|NA|TRBJ1-1|TRBV6-1
TGTGCCAGCAGGGAACACAGGGAGATAGTTGCTGAAGCTTTCTTT
CASREHREIVAEAFF
>NA|NA|TRBJ1-2|TRBV19
TGTGCCAGTACCCGAATGGGGCCCAACTATGGCTACACCTTC
CASTRMGPNYGYTF
>NA|once|TRBJ1-4|TRBV18
TGTGCCAGCTCACCACAAGTCGCCTCCGGTAGCACTAATGAAAAACTGTTTTTT
CASSPQVASGSTNEKLFF
>NA|NA|TRBJ1-1|TRBV10-2
TGCGCCAGCAGGGGGGAGGGCACTGAAGCTTTCTTT
CASRGEGTEAFF
>TRBD1|NA|TRBJ2-4|TRBV7-2
TGTGCCAGCAGCGGGCTGACAGGGGCCAAAAACATTCAGTACTTC
CASSGLTGAKNIQYF
>TRBD1|NA|TRBJ1-5|TRBV29-1
TGCAGCGTCCGGACAGGGCTGAATCAGCCCCAGCATTTT
CSVRTGLNQPQHF
>TRBD1|NA|TRBJ2-3|TRBV12-3/TRBV12-4
TGTGCCAGCAGTTATCCAGGGGGCTCGCTGAATTTT
CASSYPGGSLNF
>NA|NA|TRBJ1-2|TRBV7-2
TGTGCCAGCAGTCAAGGACGGGAGCCCTATGGCTACACCTTC
CASSQGREPYGYTF
>TRBD2|NA|TRBJ2-1|TRBV7-6
TGTGCCAGCAGCTTACCTAGCGGGAGTATATCGGTCTTC
CASSLPSGSISVF
>NA|NA|TRBJ2-5|TRBV2
TGTGCCAGCATGACAGGTCAGGGGGGCCAAGAGACCCAGTACTTC
CASMTGQGGQETQYF
>TRBD2|NA|TRBJ2-1|TRBV6-2/TRBV6-3
TGTGCCAGCAGTTATATAGCGGGAGGTGCCAATGAGCAGTTCTTC
CASSYIAGGANEQFF
>NA|NA|TRBJ2-2|TRBV7-2
TGTGCCAGCAGCTTAGTCTGGTCAGCGTCCACCGGGGAGCTGTTTTTT
CASSLVWSASTGELFF
>NA|NA|TRBJ1-6|TRBV6-5
TGTGCCAGCAGTCGGGACTTCGGTTCACCCCTCCACTTT
CASSRDFGSPLHF
>TRBD1|NA|TRBJ2-3|TRBV28
TGTGCCAGCAGTTTCAGACGGGACAGGGGGCATACAGATACGCAGTATTTT
CASSFRRDRGHTDTQYF
>NA|NA|TRBJ2-5|TRBV24-1
TGTGCCACCAGTTCAGCCGGGGGGCTCCAAGAGACCCAGTACTTC
CATSSAGGLQETQYF
>TRBD1|NA|TRBJ1-1|TRBV7-2
TGTGCCAGCAGCTTAGACAGGGGTTTGATCATGAACACTGAAGCTTTCTTT
CASSLDRGLIMNTEAFF
>TRBD1|once|TRBJ2-2|TRBV11-3
TGTGCCAGCAGCCCAGGGACAGGGAGAGGGACCGGGGAGCTGTTTTTT
CASSPGTGRGTGELFF